A single sample is the source of the 20 T cell receptor beta chains below, sequenced in a study of PD-1 blockade in classical Hodgkin lymphoma. Patients all relapsed after autologous stem cell transplantation, and there was variation in brentuximab vedotin exposure. From thawed PBMCs, CD4+ T cells were purified using magnetic negative selection. The method was immunoSEQ multiplex PCR; TCRdb's version includes in-frame clones alone and lacks a portion of them. The sample includes over 20,000 clones, over 80% of them seen just once. Here the sequenced sample was CD4+ T cells from blood, taken at baseline. The receptors stem from a human donor with classical Hodgkin lymphoma.

This chain links TRBV19 with TRBJ1-5; D not certain. Trimming cost V 5 bases and J 3 bases, with 11 bases left between them. CDR1 and CDR2 from the germline V gene are LNHDA and SQIVND (reference sequence). This CDR3 spans 14 amino acids. The CDR3 DNA reads TGTGCCAGTAGTTGGATTAGCGACAATCAGCCCCAGCATTTT. Its protein product is CASSWISDNQPQHF.

CDR3: CASSPTGNSPLHF. The DNA for the CDR3 is TGTGCCAGCAGTCCTACAGGGAATTCACCCCTCCACTTT. The rearrangement uses TRBV2 and TRBJ1-6, with a tentative D call TRBD1 (6 bases). The V and J ends lost 5 bases and 7 bases respectively, with 9 bases between them. The CDR3 is 13 amino acids. The V gene's germline CDR1 is SNHLY and CDR2 FYNNEI.

This clone was seen a single time. The V call is TRBV6-5, the J call TRBJ1-6; D gene ambiguous. The CDR3 extends over 13 amino acids. Germline CDR1 MNHEY, CDR2 SVGAGI. V was pared by 1 base and J by 7 bases, with 5 bases between. In DNA form, the CDR3 reads TGTGCCAGCAGTTACTGGGAAAATTCACCCCTCCACTTT. Its translation is CASSYWENSPLHF.

The chain is built from TRBV29-1 and TRBJ1-3, with no clear D. Trimming shortened V by 2 bases and J by 0 bases, and 8 bases separated the two germline ends. Per germline, CDR1 SQVTM and CDR2 ANQGSEA. The CDR3 is 14 amino acids. As DNA, the CDR3 is TGCAGCGTTGAATTGGGTCCCTCTGGAAACACCATATATTTT. Amino acids: CSVELGPSGNTIYF.

The chain joins TRBV27 to TRBJ2-7; the match to TRBD1 covers 8 bases. Germline loops: CDR1 MNHEY, CDR2 SMNVEV (reference sequence). There are 13 residues in the CDR3. V gave up 6 bases and J gave up 5 bases; unmatched junction bases: 6. The CDR3 spells CASSRTGNHEQYF. The CDR3 coding sequence is TGTGCCAGCAGCAGGACAGGGAACCACGAGCAGTACTTC.

CDR3 coding DNA: TGTGCCAGCAGCCCAGACTGGACGAACACTGAAGCTTTCTTT. Its translation: CASSPDWTNTEAFF. The rearrangement uses TRBV7-2 and TRBJ1-1; no reliable D call. The CDR3 has 14 residues. The germline gives CDR1 SGHTA, CDR2 FQGNSA. The V and J ends lost 5 bases and 1 base respectively, with 11 bases between them.

The genes are TRBV7-2 and TRBJ2-5; 9 positions match TRBD1. Germline assignment: CDR1 SGHTA and CDR2 FQGNSA. With 5 bases clipped from V and 4 bases from J, the junction kept 5 bases outside the gene matches. The CDR3 sequence is 14 residues long. The CDR3 sequence is CASSQGDRAETQYF. DNA of the CDR3: TGTGCCAGCAGCCAGGGGGACAGGGCAGAGACCCAGTACTTC.

This sequence joins TRBV7-9 and TRBJ2-3; possible D gene TRBD2, 6 bases. Germline V gives CDR1 SEHNR, CDR2 FQNEAQ (reference sequence). V shed 1 base and J shed 4 bases, with 15 bases lying between them. This CDR3 region has 16 residues. The CDR3 spells CASSLGWDSRADTQYF. In DNA form, the CDR3 reads TGTGCCAGCAGCTTAGGGTGGGACTCAAGAGCAGATACGCAGTATTTT. Full variable domain (missing parts from reference TRBV7-9 and TRBJ2-3): DTGVSQNPRHKITKRGQNVTFRCDPISEHNRLYWYRQTLGQGPEFLTYFQNEAQLEKSRLLSDRFSAERPKGSFSTLEIQRTEQGDSAMYLCASSLGWDSRADTQYFGPGTRLTVL.

J is TRBJ1-1 and V is TRBV7-2; a weak D match, TRBD1 (5 bases). CDR1 and CDR2 (germline): SGHTA, FQGNSA. Trimming pared 3 bases from V and 8 bases from J, leaving 16 bases between. The length of the CDR3 is 14 residues. The CDR3 sequence is CASSFSRGGREAFF. The DNA for the CDR3 is TGTGCCAGCAGCTTCAGTCGGGGGGGGAGGGAAGCTTTCTTT. The whole variable domain, filled in from reference TRBV7-2 and TRBJ1-1, reads GAGVSQSPSNKVTEKGKDVELRCDPISGHTALYWYRQSLGQGLEFLIYFQGNSAPDKSGLPSDRFSAERTGGSVSTLTIQRTQQEDSAVYLCASSFSRGGREAFFGQGTRLTVV.

The chain links TRBV10-3 to TRBJ1-6, with D unclear. The CDR3 is made up of 14 amino acids. Between the trimmed V and J ends, which lost 3 bases and 6 bases, there was a span of 9 bases. Germline CDR1 reads ENHRY; CDR2 reads SYGVKD. The CDR3 DNA reads as TGTGCCATCAGTGAACAGAATGTTAATTCACCCCTCCACTTT. Translation: CAISEQNVNSPLHF.

The gene calls are TRBV6-1 and TRBJ1-5; D may be TRBD1 (6 bases). CDR1 is MNHNS and CDR2 is SASEGT in the germline V gene. Trimming removed 2 bases from V and 6 bases from J, with 23 bases in between. The CDR3 is 18 amino acids. This chain's CDR3 is CASSEHQMLSPGVQPQHF. The CDR3 bases are TGTGCCAGCAGTGAACATCAGATGCTGTCCCCAGGGGTTCAGCCCCAGCATTTT.

V gene TRBV27 combines with J gene TRBJ1-6, with TRBD1 as a possible D gene (6 bases). Germline loops: CDR1 MNHEY, CDR2 SMNVEV (reference sequence). The CDR3 runs to 17 residues. Trimming shortened V by 5 bases and J by 8 bases, and 22 bases separated the two germline ends. CDR3 sequence reads: CASSTLRPVGHDSPLHF. As DNA, the CDR3 is TGTGCCAGCAGTACTTTAAGGCCAGTGGGACACGATTCACCCCTCCACTTT.

The rearrangement uses TRBV11-3 and TRBJ2-7; 9 bases agree with TRBD1. The CDR3 covers 13 residues. The germline V gene has CDR1 SGHNT and CDR2 YENEEA. The V and J ends lost 7 bases and 6 bases, in that order; junction bases with no gene match: 7. CDR3 in amino acids: CASNRRQGGEQYF. CDR3 bases: TGTGCCAGCAACCGTAGACAGGGGGGCGAGCAGTACTTC. Full variable domain (rest looked up from reference TRBV11-3 and TRBJ2-7): EAGVVQSPRYKIIEKKQPVAFWCNPISGHNTLYWYLQNLGQGPELLIRYENEEAVDDSQLPKDRFSAERLKGVDSTLKIQPAELGDSAVYLCASNRRQGGEQYFGPGTRLTVT.

This clone was counted a few times. This rearrangement joins TRBV7-9 to TRBJ1-1; D not resolved. Germline V CDR1 and CDR2: SEHNR, FQNEAQ (reference sequence). The germline V and J ends were trimmed by 2 bases and 2 bases, with 6 bases remaining between them. This CDR3 is 13 amino acids long. CDR3 sequence reads: CASSLRENTEAFF. The CDR3 DNA is TGTGCCAGCAGCTTACGGGAAAACACTGAAGCTTTCTTT.

The chain is built from TRBV7-2 and TRBJ1-1; D is possibly TRBD1 (5 bases). The CDR3 extends over 11 amino acids. The germline V gene has CDR1 SGHTA and CDR2 FQGNSA. Trimming removed 7 bases from V and 7 bases from J, with 10 bases in between. CDR3 coding DNA: TGTGCCAGCACGAGACAGATTGAAGCTTTCTTT. This codes for CASTRQIEAFF.

The rearrangement uses TRBV9 and TRBJ2-3; 7 bases align to TRBD2. After removal of 4 bases from V and 4 bases from J, the junction contained 9 bases not matched to a gene. This CDR3 comprises 15 residues. Germline assignment: CDR1 SGDLS and CDR2 YYNGEE. This CDR3 is CASSRASGTSDTQYF. CDR3 nucleotides: TGTGCCAGCAGCAGAGCTAGCGGCACTTCAGATACGCAGTATTTT.

V and J are TRBV5-5 and TRBJ1-2; D remains ambiguous. CDR1 and CDR2 (germline): SGHKS, YYEKEE (reference sequence). CDR3 size: 16 residues. V shed 0 bases and J shed 1 base, with 13 bases lying between them. CDR3 nucleotides: TGTGCCAGCAGCTTGGGCCCTTCGCCCAGTAACTATGGCTACACCTTC. Amino acids: CASSLGPSPSNYGYTF.

V and J are TRBV5-4 and TRBJ2-1; the match to TRBD2 covers 7 bases. Trimming took 4 bases from V and 3 from J; bases not matched to a gene: 1. Germline CDR1 is SGHNT and CDR2 is YYREEE (reference sequence). The CDR3 covers 13 residues. CDR3 sequence reads: CASSGTNYNEQFF. CDR3 nucleotide sequence: TGTGCCAGCAGCGGGACTAACTACAATGAGCAGTTCTTC.

This clone was detected only a few times. J is TRBJ2-1 and V is TRBV5-1, with 12 bases matching TRBD2. The trim removed 6 bases at V and 5 bases at J, leaving 21 bases unmatched. CDR3 length: 20 residues. Germline V gives CDR1 SGHRS, CDR2 YFSETQ. CDR3 DNA: TGCGCCAGCAACAAAGGCAGGACAGGCGAACTAGCGGGGGGTGACAATGAGCAGTTCTTC. Translating it yields CASNKGRTGELAGGDNEQFF.

The DNA of the CDR3 is TGTGCCAGCAGCAAAGGGACAGGGGCCTCCTACGAGCAGTACTTC. Protein product: CASSKGTGASYEQYF. The rearrangement links TRBV6-6 to TRBJ2-7, with 10 bases identical to TRBD1. Germline CDR1 reads MNHNY; CDR2 reads SVGAGI (reference sequence). V dropped 6 bases and J dropped 0; count of bases not matched to a gene: 5. The CDR3 runs 15 residues.